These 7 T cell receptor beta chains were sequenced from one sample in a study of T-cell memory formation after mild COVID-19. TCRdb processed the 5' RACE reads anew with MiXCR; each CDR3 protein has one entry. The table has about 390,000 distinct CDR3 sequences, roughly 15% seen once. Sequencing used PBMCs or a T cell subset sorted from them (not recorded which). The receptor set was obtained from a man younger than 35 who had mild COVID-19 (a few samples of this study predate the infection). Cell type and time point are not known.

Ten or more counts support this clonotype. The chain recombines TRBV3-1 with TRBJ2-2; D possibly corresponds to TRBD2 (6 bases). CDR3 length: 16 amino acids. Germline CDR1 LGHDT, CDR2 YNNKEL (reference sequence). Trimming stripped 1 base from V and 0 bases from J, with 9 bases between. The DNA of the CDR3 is TGTGCCAGCAGCCAAGTGCGGGGAACGAACACCGGGGAGCTGTTTTTT. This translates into CASSQVRGTNTGELFF.

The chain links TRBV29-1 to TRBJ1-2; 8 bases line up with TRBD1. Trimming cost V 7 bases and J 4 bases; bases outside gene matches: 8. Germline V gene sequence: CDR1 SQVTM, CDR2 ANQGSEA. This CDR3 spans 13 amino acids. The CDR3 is CSGGQANPYGYTF. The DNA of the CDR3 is TGCAGCGGGGGACAGGCAAACCCCTATGGCTACACCTTC.

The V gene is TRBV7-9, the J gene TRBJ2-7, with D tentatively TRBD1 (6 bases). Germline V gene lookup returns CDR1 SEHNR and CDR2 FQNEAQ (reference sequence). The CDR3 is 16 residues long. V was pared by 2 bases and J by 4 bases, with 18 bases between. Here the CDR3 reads CASSLFRDTGDYEQYF. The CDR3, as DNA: TGTGCCAGCAGCTTATTTCGGGACACCGGCGATTACGAGCAGTACTTC.

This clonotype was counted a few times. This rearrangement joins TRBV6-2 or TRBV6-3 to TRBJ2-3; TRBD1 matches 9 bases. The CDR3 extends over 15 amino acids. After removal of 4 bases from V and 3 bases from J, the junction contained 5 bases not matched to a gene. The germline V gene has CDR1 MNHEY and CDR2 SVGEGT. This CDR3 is CASSFGTGRTDTQYF. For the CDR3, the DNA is TGTGCCAGCAGTTTTGGGACAGGGAGGACAGATACGCAGTATTTT.

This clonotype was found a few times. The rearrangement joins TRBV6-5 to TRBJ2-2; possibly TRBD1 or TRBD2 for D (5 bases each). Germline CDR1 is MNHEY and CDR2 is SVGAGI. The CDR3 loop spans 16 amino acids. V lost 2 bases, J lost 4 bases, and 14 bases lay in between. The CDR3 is CASSYGGRATTGELFF. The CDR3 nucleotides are TGTGCCAGCAGTTACGGAGGCAGGGCCACCACCGGGGAGCTGTTTTTT.

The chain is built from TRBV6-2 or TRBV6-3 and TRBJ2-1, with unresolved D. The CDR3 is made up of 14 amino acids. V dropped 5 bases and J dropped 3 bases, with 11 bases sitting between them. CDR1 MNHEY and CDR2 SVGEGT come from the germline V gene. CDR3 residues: CASSASGFYNEQFF. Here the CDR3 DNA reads TGTGCCAGCAGTGCCTCCGGGTTCTACAATGAGCAGTTCTTC.

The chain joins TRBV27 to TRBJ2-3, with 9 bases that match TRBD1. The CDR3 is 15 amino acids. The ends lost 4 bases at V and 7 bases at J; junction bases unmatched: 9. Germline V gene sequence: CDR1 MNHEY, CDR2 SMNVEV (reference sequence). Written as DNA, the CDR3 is TGTGCCAGCAGTTCACCGGGACAGGGTCTATATACGCAGTATTTT. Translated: CASSSPGQGLYTQYF.